A selection of T cell receptor beta chains follows, all from one sample in a study of a mutant IDH1 vaccine in newly diagnosed glioma. Here immunoSEQ multiplex PCR was the method, and the copy in TCRdb shows in-frame clones only, minus some. Here the sample spans about 53,000 clones, 65% to 90% being singletons. No antigen has been assigned to these receptors. Sample: PBMCs, taken from a glioma patient whose treatment included an IDH1 peptide vaccine. All receptors come from a woman younger than 35 with glioma. Some clones in this sample may be carry-over from other donors' samples. CDR3s leave out the opening cysteine and the closing phenylalanine or tryptophan.

v_call	j_call	cdr3_aa
TRBV5-4	TRBJ1-2	ASSPPAGGRLGYGYT
TRBV9	TRBJ1-2	ASSFFGQNYGYT
TRBV30	TRBJ2-5	AWSLEGAYQETQY
TRBV14	TRBJ1-4	ASSLSMGKLF
TRBV6-6	TRBJ1-1	ASSYNEGSTEAF
TRBV25-1	TRBJ2-2	AIKWTGSTGELF
TRBV7-9	TRBJ2-3	ASSPGLATDTQY
TRBV9	TRBJ1-2	ASSTGVGYT
TRBV2	TRBJ2-2	ASMGGGGTGELF
TRBV20-1	TRBJ2-1	SAANNEQF
TRBV5-6	TRBJ2-7	ASSLDPASISYEQY
TRBV6-1	TRBJ2-6	ASPQGSGANVLT
TRBV5-4	TRBJ1-2	ASISAGTPGGYT
TRBV5-1	TRBJ1-1	ASSLGPGQGASVGKNTEAF
TRBV5-1	TRBJ2-3	ASSWTSLTDTQY
TRBV6-4	TRBJ2-3	ASSVSLAGTTDTQY
TRBV7-2	TRBJ1-1	ASSLTGAAF
TRBV10-3	TRBJ2-7	AITPTAGSYEQY
TRBV27	TRBJ2-7	ASRQGGYEQY
TRBV30	TRBJ1-1	AWTPDSSQNFPVFEAF
TRBV6-5	TRBJ1-1	ASRPAGRSEAF
TRBV14	TRBJ1-1	ASSHQSYDDFMNTEAF
TRBV18	TRBJ1-2	ASSHYRARGYT
TRBV4-3	TRBJ2-5	ASSQDQWGGPETQY
TRBV11-2	TRBJ2-7	ASSLNRLQY
TRBV6-5	TRBJ2-3	ASSYANSPVGTQY
TRBV6-4	TRBJ2-3	ASSAGDDTDTQY
TRBV9	TRBJ2-2	ASNVRGLTGELF
TRBV7-2	TRBJ1-3	ASSLGGGWGNTIY
TRBV7-9	TRBJ1-1	ASSPPDPTEAF
TRBV5-1	TRBJ1-5	ASSLGGTQAPQH
TRBV10-1	TRBJ1-4	ASSSPHASGNEKLF
TRBV19	TRBJ1-5	ASRTLQGRQPQH